One and the same sample provided the 20 T cell receptor beta chains below, sequenced in a study of T cell responses to AZD1222 COVID-19 vaccine. Libraries were prepared by immunoSEQ multiplex PCR; TCRdb keeps only in-frame clonotypes and omits some of them. The repertoire consists of around 150,000 clones, with 80% to 95% occurring once and the leading ten covering 3.6%. Here the sequenced sample was peripheral blood, taken 28 days after the second AZD1222 dose. The source is an adult who received the AZD1222 COVID-19 vaccine.

The rearrangement links TRBV9 to TRBJ2-1; 10 nucleotides align to TRBD1. Germline values: CDR1 SGDLS, CDR2 YYNGEE. The CDR3 contains 15 residues. Losses at the gene ends were 0 bases for V and 8 bases for J; bases not matched to a gene: 5. The CDR3 is CASSVGGQGLHEQFF. The CDR3 region has the DNA TGTGCCAGCAGCGTAGGGGGACAGGGGCTCCATGAGCAGTTCTTC.

This clone has just one count. The chain couples TRBV18 to TRBJ1-6; no clear D. The CDR3 contains 13 residues. V dropped 5 bases and J dropped 9 bases, with 11 bases sitting between them. The germline CDR1 and CDR2 sequences are KGHSH and LQKENI. The CDR3 region is CASSTIEGSPLHF. The CDR3 DNA follows: TGTGCCAGCTCAACAATAGAGGGTTCACCCCTCCACTTT.

The J gene is TRBJ1-6, the V gene TRBV7-3, with TRBD1 as a possible D gene (5 bases). The germline V and J ends were trimmed by 1 base and 4 bases, with 8 bases remaining between them. Germline V lookup: CDR1 SGHTA, CDR2 FQGTGA. The length of the CDR3 is 15 residues. CDR3 sequence: CASSLISGYNSPLHF. CDR3 nucleotide sequence: TGTGCCAGCAGCTTAATTTCAGGGTATAATTCACCCCTCCACTTT.

This clone was seen a single time. V is TRBV5-8 and J is TRBJ1-5; 7 positions agree with TRBD1. V lost 9 bases, J lost 6 bases, and 6 bases stayed unmatched. Germline assignment: CDR1 SGHTS and CDR2 YDEGEE. This CDR3 spans 12 amino acids. CDR3: CATGRGRQPQHF. CDR3 bases: TGTGCCACGGGGAGGGGGCGTCAGCCCCAGCATTTT.

The rearrangement links TRBV6-5 to TRBJ2-5; the D is unclear. Deletions cut 7 bases from V and 2 bases from J, with 8 bases between. This CDR3 has 12 amino acids. The germline gives CDR1 MNHEY, CDR2 SVGAGI. The CDR3 coding sequence is TGTGCCAGCAACGAAATGCAAGAGACCCAGTACTTC. It specifies CASNEMQETQYF.

The rearrangement uses TRBV7-9 and TRBJ2-5; 7 nucleotides line up with TRBD1. V was clipped by 3 bases and J by 6 bases; unmatched bases: 10. Germline lookup yields CDR1 SEHNR and CDR2 FQNEAQ (reference sequence). The CDR3 sequence is 15 residues long. This chain's CDR3 is CASSFLGQAPQTQYF. The DNA for the CDR3 is TGTGCCAGCAGCTTCTTAGGACAGGCCCCGCAGACCCAGTACTTC.

The sample holds one count of this clone. The V call is TRBV5-4, the J call TRBJ2-3; D remains unclear. CDR3 length equals 15 residues. Germline V gives CDR1 SGHNT, CDR2 YYREEE (reference sequence). The V gene lost 3 bases and the J gene lost 2 bases, with 13 bases spanning the gap. The CDR3 reads CASSWSFDATDTQYF. CDR3 sequence (DNA): TGTGCCAGCAGCTGGTCCTTCGACGCCACAGATACGCAGTATTTT.

This chain joins TRBV6-6 and TRBJ1-2; D may be TRBD1 (5 bases). The V gene lost 7 bases and the J gene lost 4 bases, with 16 bases spanning the gap. The CDR3 spans 14 residues. Germline CDR1 is MNHNY and CDR2 is SVGAGI (reference sequence). The chain's CDR3 is CASTDPRQTYGYTF. The CDR3 DNA sequence: TGTGCCAGCACCGACCCCCGACAGACCTATGGCTACACCTTC.

The V and J genes are TRBV6-4 and TRBJ2-5; 12 bases line up with TRBD2. CDR1 and CDR2 from the germline V gene are MRHNA and SNTAGT. CDR3 length: 15 residues. Germline trimming cut 9 bases from V and 4 bases from J; bases unmatched to any gene: 9. The CDR3 DNA follows: TGTGCCAGAAAGGCTAGCGGGAGGGCCGGAGAGACCCAGTACTTC. Protein: CARKASGRAGETQYF.

The V call is TRBV28, the J call TRBJ1-1; D not certain. The V end was cut by 3 bases, the J end by 0 bases, with 23 bases between. From germline, CDR1 is MDHEN and CDR2 SYDVKM. The CDR3 is 19 residues long. CDR3 DNA: TGTGCCAGCAGTTTCCGACGGGCGATGGCGATGAAGGTGAACACTGAAGCTTTCTTT. Translated, it gives CASSFRRAMAMKVNTEAFF. The variable domain in full, with the rest retrieved from reference TRBV28 and TRBJ1-1, is DVKVTQSSRYLVKRTGEKVFLECVQDMDHENMFWYRQDPGLGLRLIYFSYDVKMKEKGDIPEGYSVSREKKERFSLILESASTNQTSMYLCASSFRRAMAMKVNTEAFFGQGTRLTVV.

The V and J genes are TRBV19 and TRBJ1-3; no definite D call. V was trimmed by 4 bases and J by 3 bases, leaving 4 bases between them. Germline CDR1 LNHDA, CDR2 SQIVND (reference sequence). The CDR3 totals 12 residues. The CDR3 region is CASSTIGNTIYF. The CDR3 DNA sequence: TGTGCCAGTAGTACAATTGGAAACACCATATATTTT.

The rearrangement uses TRBV4-2 and TRBJ1-5, with a weak D call TRBD1 (6 bases). Trimming took off 4 bases at V and 5 bases at J, with 12 bases between the two ends. CDR3 length equals 14 residues. The germline V gene encodes CDR1 LGHNA and CDR2 YNFKEQ. The CDR3 region has the DNA TGTGCCAGCAGCCGAGACAGGTTGGATCAGCCCCAGCATTTT. Its translation is CASSRDRLDQPQHF.

The chain has TRBV15 and TRBJ2-7; a possible D gene is TRBD2 (6 bases). V shed 5 bases and J shed 3 bases, with 17 bases lying between them. CDR1 and CDR2 (germline): LNHNV, YYDKDF (reference sequence). This CDR3 has 15 amino acids. CDR3 sequence reads: CATSPRTASVYEQYF. The CDR3 nucleotides read TGTGCCACCAGCCCCCGGACGGCTAGCGTCTACGAGCAGTACTTC.

This clone was found once. The chain's CDR3 is CAWTRLAGGPIRETQYF. The CDR3 DNA sequence: TGTGCCTGGACCCGACTAGCGGGAGGCCCGATTCGAGAGACCCAGTACTTC. V usage is TRBV30 and J usage is TRBJ2-5, with 13 bases fitting TRBD2. The CDR3 is 17 amino acids. Trimming cost V 4 bases and J 4 bases; bases outside gene matches: 12. CDR1 is GTSNPN and CDR2 is SVGIG in the germline V gene (reference sequence).

This chain uses TRBV7-2 with TRBJ1-5; TRBD1 matches 8 bases. Trimming removed 1 base from V and 9 bases from J; junction bases left unmatched: 8. The CDR3 loop spans 15 amino acids. CDR1 and CDR2 (germline): SGHTA, FQGNSA. The CDR3: CASSLEGTGDRPQHF. The CDR3 region has the DNA TGTGCCAGCAGCTTAGAAGGGACAGGTGACCGGCCCCAGCATTTT.

The gene calls are TRBV6-5 and TRBJ1-2, with D unclear. Trimming left V 3 bases short and J 4 bases short, with 9 bases between. Germline V gene sequence: CDR1 MNHEY, CDR2 SVGAGI. The CDR3 covers 13 residues. CDR3 DNA sequence: TGTGCCAGCAGTTATTTACCGGTCTATGGCTACACCTTC. This translates into CASSYLPVYGYTF.

The CDR3 loop is CATSDLDPLAGSSYNEQFF. The CDR3 DNA is TGTGCCACCAGTGATTTGGATCCTTTGGCGGGAAGCTCCTACAATGAGCAGTTCTTC. V and J are TRBV24-1 and TRBJ2-1, with D possibly TRBD2 on 6 matching bases. The CDR3 has 19 residues. The V gene's germline CDR1 is KGHDR and CDR2 SFDVKD. V was pared by 0 bases and J by 0 bases, with 17 bases between.

The chain recombines TRBV19 with TRBJ1-1, with a tentative D call TRBD1 (5 bases). CDR1 is LNHDA and CDR2 is SQIVND in the germline V gene (reference sequence). This CDR3 spans 16 amino acids. V was trimmed by 3 bases and J by 1 base, leaving 15 bases between them. For the CDR3, the DNA is TGTGCCAGTAGTATTATAGGACAAAACAAGAACACTGAAGCTTTCTTT. Its protein is CASSIIGQNKNTEAFF.

This clone has just one count. J is TRBJ1-4 and V is TRBV5-4; 11 bases are a match to TRBD1. CDR1 is SGHNT, CDR2 YYREEE, per germline (reference sequence). The CDR3 covers 15 residues. V lost 4 bases, J lost 9 bases, and 8 bases stayed unmatched. This chain's CDR3 is CASSRTGGTNKKLFF. As DNA, the CDR3 is TGTGCCAGCAGCCGGACAGGGGGCACCAACAAAAAACTGTTTTTT.

The CDR3 DNA follows: TGTGCCAGCAGGAACCGGAACACTGAAGCTTTCTTT. Amino acid sequence: CASRNRNTEAFF. The rearrangement links TRBV28 to TRBJ1-1; D gene uncertain. Trimming removed 6 bases from V and 1 base from J, with 6 bases in between. The length of the CDR3 is 12 residues. Germline-derived CDR1 and CDR2 are MDHEN and SYDVKM.